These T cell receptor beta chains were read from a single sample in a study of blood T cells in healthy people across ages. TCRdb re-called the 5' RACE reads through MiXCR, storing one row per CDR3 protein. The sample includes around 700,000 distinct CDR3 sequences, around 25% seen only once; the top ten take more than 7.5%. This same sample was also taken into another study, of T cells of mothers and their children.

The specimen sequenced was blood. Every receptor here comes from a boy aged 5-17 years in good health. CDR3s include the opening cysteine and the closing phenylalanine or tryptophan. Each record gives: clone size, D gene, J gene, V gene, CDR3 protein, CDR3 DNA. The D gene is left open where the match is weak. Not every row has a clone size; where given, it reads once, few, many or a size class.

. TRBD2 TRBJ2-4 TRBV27 CASRLTSGRGKNIQYF TGTGCCAGCAGATTGACTAGCGGGAGGGGCAAAAACATTCAGTACTTC
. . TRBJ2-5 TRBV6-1 CASSEWGVGKQETQYF TGTGCCAGCAGTGAATGGGGGGTTGGGAAACAAGAGACCCAGTACTTC
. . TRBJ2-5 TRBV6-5 CASSSGFGGGKETQYF TGTGCCAGCAGTTCCGGCTTCGGAGGAGGGAAAGAGACCCAGTACTTC
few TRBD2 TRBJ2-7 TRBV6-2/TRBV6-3 CASSFLAGAVYEQYF TGTGCCAGCAGTTTCCTAGCGGGAGCCGTCTACGAGCAGTACTTC
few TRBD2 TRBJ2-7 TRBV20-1 CSARDRSGGAPEQYF TGCAGTGCTAGAGATCGTAGCGGGGGGGCCCCCGAGCAGTACTTC
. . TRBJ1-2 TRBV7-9 CASSLVNLDPGVYGYTF TGTGCCAGCAGCTTGGTGAATCTGGACCCCGGTGTATATGGCTACACCTTC
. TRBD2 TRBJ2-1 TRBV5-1 CASSYSLLAEKYNEQFF TGCGCCAGCAGCTATTCGTTACTAGCGGAAAAATACAATGAGCAGTTCTTC
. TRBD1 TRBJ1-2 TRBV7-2 CASRLGQGLNYGYTF TGTGCCAGCAGGTTAGGACAGGGGCTTAACTATGGCTACACCTTC
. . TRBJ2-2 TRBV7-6 CASSLDGGGELFF TGTGCCAGCAGCTTAGACGGAGGCGGGGAGCTGTTTTTT
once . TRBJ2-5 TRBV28 CASSLFTSQETQYF TGTGCCAGCAGTTTATTCACTAGCCAAGAGACCCAGTACTTC
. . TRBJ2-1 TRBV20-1 CSAKASGSSYNEQFF TGCAGTGCTAAGGCGTCCGGAAGCTCCTACAATGAGCAGTTCTTC
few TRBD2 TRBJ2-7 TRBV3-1 CASSQDERGVYPYEQYF TGTGCCAGCAGCCAAGATGAGCGGGGGGTATATCCCTACGAGCAGTATTTC
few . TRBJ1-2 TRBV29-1 CSVLGARYGYTF TGCAGCGTTCTTGGGGCCCGCTATGGCTACACCTTC
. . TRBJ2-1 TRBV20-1 CSASPVGHLSYNEQFF TGCAGTGCTAGCCCCGTCGGACATCTCTCCTACAATGAGCAGTTCTTC
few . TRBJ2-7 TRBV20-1 CSASGLASYEQYF TGCAGTGCTTCCGGACTGGCCTCCTACGAGCAGTACTTC
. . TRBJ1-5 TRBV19 CASSNQDPYSNQPQHF TGTGCCAGTAGCAACCAGGACCCATATAGCAATCAGCCCCAGCATTTT
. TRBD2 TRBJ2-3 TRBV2 CASGRGTDTQYF TGTGCTAGCGGGAGAGGCACAGATACGCAGTATTTT
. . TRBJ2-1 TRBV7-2 CASSSVSNEQFF TGTGCCAGCAGCTCCGTGTCCAATGAGCAGTTCTTC
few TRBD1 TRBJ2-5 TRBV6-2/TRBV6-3 CASSSLSQGETQYF TGTGCCAGCAGTTCCTTGTCACAGGGGGAGACCCAGTACTTC
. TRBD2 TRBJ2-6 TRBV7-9 CASSERGRTGANVLTF TGTGCCAGCAGCGAGCGGGGTAGGACTGGGGCCAACGTCCTGACTTTC
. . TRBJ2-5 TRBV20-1 CSARAVGQETQYF TGCAGTGCTAGAGCTGTGGGACAAGAGACCCAGTACTTC
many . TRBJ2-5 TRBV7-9 CASSLVETQYF TGTGCCAGCAGCTTAGTTGAGACCCAGTACTTC
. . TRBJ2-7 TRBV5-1 CASSLAANEQYF TGCGCCAGCAGCTTGGCGGCGAACGAGCAGTACTTC
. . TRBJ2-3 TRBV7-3 CASSLTPLADTQYF TGTGCCAGCAGCTTAACGCCCCTGGCAGATACGCAGTATTTT
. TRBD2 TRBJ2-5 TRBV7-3 CASSPGPGLEETQYF TGTGCCAGCAGCCCAGGTCCGGGACTAGAAGAGACCCAGTACTTC
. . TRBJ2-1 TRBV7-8 CASSPNHNEQFF TGTGCCAGCAGCCCTAACCACAATGAGCAGTTCTTC
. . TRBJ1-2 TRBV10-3 CAIAGGLGYGYTF TGTGCCATCGCCGGGGGTTTGGGCTATGGCTACACCTTC
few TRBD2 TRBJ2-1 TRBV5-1 CASSPAVLAGRQEQFF TGCGCCAGCAGCCCGGCCGTTTTAGCGGGAAGACAGGAGCAGTTCTTC